This TCR beta chain was sequenced for a study of cytomegalovirus exposure and HLA in healthy donors. Study observations and caveats: The records held CMV serostatus as the only immune exposure information. In a later analysis, HLA-associated TCR beta chains were more clonally expanded than equally common others. An analysis that was carried out later associated approximately 15,000 TCR beta sequences with HLA alleles at 0.05 false discovery rate. As a later analysis revealed, the rate of TCR association differed by HLA locus, with DRB1 most and HLA-C fewest.

The CDR3 has 14 residues. The V end lost 5 bases, the J end lost 4 bases, and 12 bases lay between the germline ends. CDR1 and CDR2 (germline): SGHTA, FQGNSA. PCR employed 60 Vbeta and 13 Jbeta primers. Generated by immunoSEQ multiplex PCR, the TCRdb table keeps only in-frame clones and is missing some. Found here are under 150,000 clones; the top ten clones hold roughly 1.6%. Comment on this clone: Its antigen is unidentified.

The J gene is TRBJ2-1, the V gene TRBV7-2, with D tentatively TRBD2 (5 bases). This receptor was obtained from a woman aged 40 to 50 in good health and CMV-seronegative. Specimen: PBMCs. CDR3 bases: TGTGCCAGCAGCCCCACCCGGGAATACAATGAGCAGTTCTTC. Protein product: CASSPTREYNEQFF.